The rows below give T cell receptor beta chains drawn from one sample of a study of shared clonotypes between healthy human individuals. Generated by immunoSEQ multiplex PCR, the TCRdb table keeps only in-frame clones and is missing some. The sample has roughly 890,000 clones, around 92% seen once. Sequenced input: naive CD8+ T cells sorted from blood. The source is a man younger than 40 in good health. The conserved cysteine and the conserved F or W are not part of the CDR3 here. A D gene is named only where the DNA matches it firmly.

NA	TRBJ2-2	10	TRBV19	ASSILTGELF
NA	TRBJ1-1	10	TRBV29-1	SVGRGTTEAF
NA	TRBJ2-7	12	TRBV9	ASSVDGTHYEQY
TRBD1	TRBJ2-3	12	TRBV9	ASSPTGATDTQY
TRBD2	TRBJ2-7	13	TRBV7-8	ASSLKREFSYEQY
TRBD1	TRBJ2-2	16	TRBV2	ASISRKRQGAGTGELF
NA	TRBJ2-1	12	TRBV7-2	ASSPETFSYEQF
NA	TRBJ2-7	13	TRBV29-1	SVAGQRLSSYEQY
NA	TRBJ2-5	12	TRBV6-5	ASSARDSQETQY
NA	TRBJ1-2	11	TRBV6-5	ASSSDTGDGYT
NA	TRBJ2-6	11	TRBV13	ASSLRGANVLT
NA	TRBJ2-2	14	TRBV9	ASSVANSMNTGELF
TRBD2	TRBJ2-7	15	TRBV11-2	ASSLDAFGTRGYEQY
TRBD2	TRBJ2-3	15	TRBV28	ASSSGLAIPSTDTQY
TRBD1	TRBJ2-3	14	TRBV28	ASSFLGQGTTDTQY
TRBD1	TRBJ1-1	11	TRBV15	ATTDRGGTEAF
NA	TRBJ1-2	9	TRBV9	ASNRVDGYT
TRBD1	TRBJ2-5	12	TRBV7-8	ASSTSLRGQTQY
TRBD2	TRBJ2-1	15	TRBV4-3	ASSQVLAGDPPDEQF
TRBD2	TRBJ2-7	14	TRBV15	ATSPDSGRALYEQY
NA	TRBJ2-2	9	TRBV19	ASSISWELF
NA	TRBJ1-1	14	TRBV5-6	ASSLTPTGLVTEAF
NA	TRBJ2-7	11	TRBV5-1	ASSLEWADEQY
TRBD1	TRBJ2-1	13	TRBV10-1	ASSDTGANYNEQF
NA	TRBJ2-1	15	TRBV7-9	ASSFNLRDGSYNEQF
NA	TRBJ2-7	9	TRBV29-1	SVLKGYEQY
NA	TRBJ2-7	13	TRBV10-3	AISEFSGRPYEQY
TRBD1	TRBJ1-1	11	TRBV14	ASSPGTGGEAF
NA	TRBJ2-7	9	TRBV23-1	ASSRTYEQY
NA	TRBJ2-1	11	TRBV6-5	ASSYSGSMGQF
TRBD1	TRBJ2-7	12	TRBV5-8	ASRSRDRGYEQY
NA	TRBJ2-5	13	TRBV2	ASKGGVAGVRTQY
TRBD1	TRBJ1-4	12	TRBV6-6	ASIFQGANEKLF
NA	TRBJ2-1	12	TRBV15	ATSSSRVVREQF
NA	TRBJ1-2	15	TRBV27	ASTTFSQGGFFYGYT
NA	TRBJ2-3	19	TRBV5-1	ASSLASVGRLLSSSTDTQY
TRBD2	TRBJ2-7	13	TRBV7-2	ASSLEGTSGYEQY
NA	TRBJ1-1	13	TRBV7-9	ASSAPSGVNTEAF
TRBD2	TRBJ2-7	13	TRBV9	ASSDPTSGSHEQY
NA	TRBJ2-3	12	TRBV5-1	ASSLFAGTDTQY
NA	TRBJ2-7	12	TRBV27	ASSLPTSLHEQY
NA	TRBJ2-7	11	TRBV29-1	SVRLTSSYEQY
NA	TRBJ2-4	12	TRBV28	ASSIRDQKNIQY
TRBD2	TRBJ2-5	13	TRBV7-9	ASSLTGGREETQY
NA	TRBJ1-1	11	TRBV27	ASSGGINTEAF
TRBD1	TRBJ1-2	13	TRBV9	ASSGELEPGQGFT
NA	TRBJ2-1	9	TRBV10-1	ASSDTGVQF
TRBD2	TRBJ2-1	14	TRBV7-3	ASSLDTVAGDNEQF
TRBD2	TRBJ2-1	13	TRBV7-9	AGTVSGRASGEQF
NA	TRBJ2-7	13	TRBV10-3	AISEPDEQGYEQY
NA	TRBJ2-5	12	TRBV29-1	SHHTPTGGETQY
NA	TRBJ2-2	11	TRBV11-3	ASSLPNTGELF
TRBD2	TRBJ2-2	15	TRBV14	ASSRRTSGSGTGELF
NA	TRBJ2-7	10	TRBV11-2	ASSLDYYEQY